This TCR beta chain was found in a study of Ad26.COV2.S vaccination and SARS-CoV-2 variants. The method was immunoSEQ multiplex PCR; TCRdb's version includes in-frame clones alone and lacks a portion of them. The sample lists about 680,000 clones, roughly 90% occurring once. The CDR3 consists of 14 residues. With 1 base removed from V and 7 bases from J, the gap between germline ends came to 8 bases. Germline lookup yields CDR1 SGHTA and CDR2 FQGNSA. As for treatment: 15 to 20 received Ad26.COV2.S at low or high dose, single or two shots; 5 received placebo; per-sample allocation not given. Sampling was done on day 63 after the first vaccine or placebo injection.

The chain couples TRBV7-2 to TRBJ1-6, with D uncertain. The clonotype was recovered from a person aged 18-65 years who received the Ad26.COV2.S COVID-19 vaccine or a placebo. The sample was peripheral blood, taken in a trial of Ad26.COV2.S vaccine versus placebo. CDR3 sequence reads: CASSLGAINSPLHF. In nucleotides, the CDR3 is TGTGCCAGCAGCTTAGGGGCCATAAATTCACCCCTCCACTTT.